Below, 20 T cell receptor beta chains from the same sample are listed, as sequenced in a study of regulatory T cells in long-lasting Graves disease. Sequencing libraries for TCR beta were prepared with iRepertoire HTBI primers and Arm-PCR of CDR3 regions. TCRdb used MiXCR to reprocess the multiplex PCR reads, holding one entry per CDR3 protein. The profile shows fewer than 650,000 distinct CDR3 sequences, 15% to 20% of them singletons. Time point described: newly diagnosed GD, antithyroid drugs for less than 3 months. PBMC-derived RNA was used for the TCR library. The same specimen was also included in a second study, on T cells in Graves' hyperthyroidism and ophthalmopathy.

This sample comprised peripheral blood mononuclear cells (PBMCs), obtained at new diagnosis, from a patient treated with antithyroid drugs. The source is a woman under 40 with Graves disease.

This clonotype was seen ten or more times. The chain links TRBV12-3 or TRBV12-4 to TRBJ2-5, with 7 positions matching TRBD1. The junction had 10 bases not matched to a gene; V was cut back by 5 bases and J by 4 bases. The CDR3 loop spans 15 amino acids. CDR3 residues: CASSLPGQPPETQYF. The CDR3 nucleotides are TGTGCCAGCAGTCTCCCGGGACAGCCACCAGAGACCCAGTACTTC.

The chain combines TRBV18 with TRBJ2-1, with a weak D call TRBD1 (5 bases). Germline lookup yields CDR1 KGHSH and CDR2 LQKENI. This CDR3 region has 13 residues. V lost 0 bases to trimming and J lost 9 bases, with 9 bases between them. The CDR3 nucleotides are TGTGCCAGCTCACCACCGCTTCAGGGTGAGCAGTTCTTC. Amino acid sequence: CASSPPLQGEQFF.

This clonotype was picked up many times. V is TRBV2 and J is TRBJ2-5, with 9 nucleotides matching TRBD1. Germline CDR1 SNHLY, CDR2 FYNNEI. The CDR3 length is 14 residues. Trimming took 4 bases from V and 5 from J; bases not matched to a gene: 5. The CDR3 region is CASSVDRGIETQYF. The CDR3 DNA sequence: TGTGCCAGCAGTGTGGACAGGGGTATCGAGACCCAGTACTTC.

The sample holds many counts of this clonotype. This chain's CDR3 is CASSARGAGASPLHF. CDR3 in DNA: TGTGCCAGCAGTGCAAGGGGGGCTGGGGCGTCACCCCTCCACTTT. The V call is TRBV6-1, the J call TRBJ1-6, with D possibly TRBD1 on 6 matching bases. CDR3 length: 15 amino acids. Trimming stripped 4 bases from V and 10 bases from J, with 17 bases between. In germline, CDR1 is MNHNS, CDR2 SASEGT.

V and J are TRBV20-1 and TRBJ1-2; D not certain. Germline CDR1 DFQATT, CDR2 SNEGSKA (reference sequence). This CDR3 is built from 12 residues. V was trimmed by 5 bases and J by 4 bases, leaving 11 bases between them. As DNA, the CDR3 is TGCAGTGCTTACGGACCGGTCTATGGCTACACCTTC. It codes for CSAYGPVYGYTF.

The sample holds a few counts of this clonotype. V usage is TRBV6-2 or TRBV6-3 and J usage is TRBJ2-7, with 12 nucleotides matching TRBD2. The CDR3 has 16 amino acids. Per the germline V gene, CDR1 is MNHEY and CDR2 is SVGEGT. Trimming cost V 9 bases and J 3 bases; bases outside gene matches: 12. The CDR3 coding sequence is TGTGCCAGGATGACTAGCGGGGGAGCCCTTTACTACGAGCAGTACTTC. Amino acids: CARMTSGGALYYEQYF.

This clonotype has a handful of counts. This chain links TRBV19 with TRBJ2-7, with unresolved D. The CDR3 contains 14 residues. V lost 5 bases, J lost 7 bases, and 18 bases lay in between. From germline, CDR1 is LNHDA and CDR2 SQIVND (reference sequence). In DNA form, the CDR3 reads TGTGCCAGTAGTTTTCAGACATACGAAGGGGAGCAGTACTTC. Its translation is CASSFQTYEGEQYF.

The chain couples TRBV20-1 to TRBJ2-1, with 13 bases aligning to TRBD2. The CDR3 consists of 17 residues. V lost 6 bases to trimming and J lost 2 bases; unmatched junction nucleotides: 10. The germline V gene encodes CDR1 DFQATT and CDR2 SNEGSKA (reference sequence). The CDR3 loop is CSASGLAGPSAYNEQFF. As DNA, the CDR3 is TGCAGTGCCTCGGGACTAGCGGGACCAAGCGCCTACAATGAGCAGTTCTTC.

In this sample, this clonotype turned up many times. The chain is built from TRBV7-2 and TRBJ2-2, with 7 bases matching TRBD1. Unmatched junction bases numbered 6, after V lost 5 bases and J lost 6 bases. The CDR3 has 14 residues. Germline assignment: CDR1 SGHTA and CDR2 FQGNSA. The CDR3 bases are TGTGCCAGCAGCGTACAGGGGTGGGCCGGGGAGCTGTTTTTT. Residues: CASSVQGWAGELFF.

In its sample, this clonotype was seen many times. The rearrangement uses TRBV2 and TRBJ2-3; weak D call: TRBD1 (6 bases). Germline V gene data show CDR1 as SNHLY and CDR2 as FYNNEI. Trimming removed 2 bases at V and 2 bases at J, with 14 bases between. There are 16 residues in the CDR3. The CDR3 loop is CASSESLTGNTDTQYF. CDR3 bases: TGTGCCAGCAGTGAATCACTAACAGGGAACACAGATACGCAGTATTTT.

Ten or more counts support this clonotype. This sequence joins TRBV27 and TRBJ2-3; perhaps TRBD1 as D (5 bases). With 3 bases removed from V and 4 bases from J, the gap between germline ends came to 14 bases. The CDR3 spans 15 residues. From germline, CDR1 is MNHEY and CDR2 SMNVEV (reference sequence). The CDR3 sequence is CASSFDRGGSDTQYF. CDR3 DNA sequence: TGTGCCAGCAGTTTTGATAGGGGTGGGTCAGATACGCAGTATTTT.

This clonotype has a count of ten or more. The rearrangement joins TRBV27 to TRBJ2-7, with a possible D match to TRBD1 (6 bases). The germline V gene has CDR1 MNHEY and CDR2 SMNVEV (reference sequence). The CDR3 covers 17 residues. V was trimmed by 6 bases and J by 3 bases, leaving 24 bases between them. The chain's CDR3 is CASRGYQGLRVVYEQYF. The CDR3 DNA reads TGTGCCAGCAGAGGATATCAGGGGCTTCGAGTGGTCTACGAGCAGTACTTC.

The chain carries TRBV28 and TRBJ1-5; no firm D call. The ends were cut back, 7 bases at V and 7 bases at J, with 17 bases in the middle. The CDR3 is 14 amino acids. CDR1 and CDR2 from the germline V gene are MDHEN and SYDVKM. This CDR3 is CASKQGRNRQPQHF. The CDR3, as DNA: TGTGCCAGCAAACAAGGGCGTAATCGACAGCCCCAGCATTTT.

This clonotype was observed many times. The chain joins TRBV7-3 to TRBJ1-2; D may be TRBD1 (6 bases). The CDR3 consists of 15 residues. The germline V gene encodes CDR1 SGHTA and CDR2 FQGTGA. With 4 bases removed from V and 0 bases from J, the gap between germline ends came to 12 bases. This chain's CDR3 is CASSSSGQSNYGYTF. CDR3 DNA sequence: TGTGCCAGCAGCTCGTCGGGACAATCTAACTATGGCTACACCTTC.

This clonotype was seen only a few times. Compared with germline, one end of the junction differs, possibly owing to a read error. The chain combines TRBV7-2 with TRBJ2-6; no definite D call. The germline gives CDR1 SGHTA, CDR2 FQGNSA. This CDR3 is 14 amino acids long. The CDR3 nucleotides read TGTGCCGGCAGCCTGCACAAGGCGCCCAACGTCCTGACTTTC. It is translated as CAGSLHKAPNVLTF.

The chain combines TRBV29-1 with TRBJ2-7; D tentatively fits TRBD1 or TRBD2 (6 bases each). V shed 7 bases and J shed 5 bases, with 21 bases lying between them. CDR1 SQVTM and CDR2 ANQGSEA come from the germline V gene. The CDR3 length is 14 residues. CDR3 nucleotide sequence: TGCAGCGGATCCCCCGGGGGCGGTTCCCACGAGCAGTACTTC. It encodes CSGSPGGGSHEQYF.

As concerns this clonotype: This may be a read error, as it is one base from a much larger clone. The V and J genes are TRBV7-8 and TRBJ2-7, with D maybe TRBD1 (5 bases). The V gene's germline CDR1 is SGHVS and CDR2 FQNEAQ. The CDR3 sequence is 14 residues long. The V end lost 10 bases, the J end lost 9 bases, and 25 bases lay between the germline ends. CDR3 residues: CATFQGVYSGGQYF. CDR3 DNA sequence: TGTGCCACCTTCCAAGGGGTTTACTCGGGTGGGCAGTACTTC. Full variable domain (missing parts from reference TRBV7-8 and TRBJ2-7): GAGVSQSPRYKVAKRGQDVALRCDPISGHVSLFWYQQALGQGPEFLTYFQNEAQLDKSGLPSDRFFAERPEGSVSTLKIQRTQQEDSAVYLCATFQGVYSGGQYFGPGTRLTVT.

This clonotype has a count of ten or more. The CDR3 nucleotides are TGTGCCAGCAGCCGAAACTACGAGCAGTACTTC. Translated: CASSRNYEQYF. The gene calls are TRBV3-1 and TRBJ2-7; D is unclear. Germline CDR1 is LGHDT and CDR2 is YNNKEL (reference sequence). CDR3 length: 11 residues. V dropped 4 bases and J dropped 3 bases, with 4 bases sitting between them.

The table lists this clonotype with many counts. The rearrangement links TRBV9 to TRBJ2-2; TRBD2 matches at 8 bases. Germline values: CDR1 SGDLS, CDR2 YYNGEE. V was clipped by 2 bases and J by 0 bases; unmatched bases: 3. The CDR3 loop spans 16 amino acids. The CDR3 nucleotides read TGTGCCAGCAGCGTTACTAGCGGACCGAACACCGGGGAGCTGTTTTTT. This codes for CASSVTSGPNTGELFF.

This clonotype was seen more than once but under ten times. The rearrangement uses TRBV19 and TRBJ2-3; 12 bases agree with TRBD2. Germline CDR1 is LNHDA and CDR2 is SQIVND (reference sequence). V lost 2 bases, J lost 4 bases, and 4 bases stayed unmatched. The CDR3 spans 16 residues. The CDR3, as DNA: TGTGCCAGTAGTATAACTAGCGGGAGGTCGCCAGATACGCAGTATTTT. This gives the protein CASSITSGRSPDTQYF.